There are many counts of the clone carrying this T cell receptor beta chain. Trimming cost V 7 bases and J 1 base, with 16 bases left between them. This CDR3 has 15 amino acids. Germline V gene data show CDR1 as LNHDA and CDR2 as SQIVND (reference sequence). The data belong to a study of T cells in Graves' hyperthyroidism and ophthalmopathy. Amplified regions were TCR beta CDR3 sequences from RNA transcripts. Primed by the HTBI set, a first-round RT-PCR was run on the TCR CDR3. TCRdb fed the multiplex PCR reads into MiXCR, producing one record per CDR3 protein. The sample lists 350,000 or so distinct CDR3 sequences, roughly 18% occurring once.

The V and J genes are TRBV19 and TRBJ1-1; D uncertain. The sequence was obtained from a woman aged 40 to 50 with Graves' ophthalmopathy. What was sequenced was blood. CDR3 protein: CASTVRSDGNTEAFF. In DNA, the CDR3 is TGTGCCAGTACCGTTCGCTCTGATGGGAACACTGAAGCTTTCTTT.